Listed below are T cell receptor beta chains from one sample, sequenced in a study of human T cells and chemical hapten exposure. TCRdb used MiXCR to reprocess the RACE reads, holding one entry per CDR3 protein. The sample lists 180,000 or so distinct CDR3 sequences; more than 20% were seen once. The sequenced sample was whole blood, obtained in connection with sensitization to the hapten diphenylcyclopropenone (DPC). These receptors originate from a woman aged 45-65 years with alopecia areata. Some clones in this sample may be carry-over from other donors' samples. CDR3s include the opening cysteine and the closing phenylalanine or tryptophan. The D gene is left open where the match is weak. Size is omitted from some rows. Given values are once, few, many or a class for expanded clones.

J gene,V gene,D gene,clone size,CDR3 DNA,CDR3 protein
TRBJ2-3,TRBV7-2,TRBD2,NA,TGTGCCAGCAGCCAGATTGGGGAGGGGACGCAGTATTTT,CASSQIGEGTQYF
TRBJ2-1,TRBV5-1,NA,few,TGCGCCAGCAGCTTGCAGAGCGGGTCCTACAATGAGCAGTTCTTC,CASSLQSGSYNEQFF
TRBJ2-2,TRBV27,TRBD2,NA,TGTGCCAGCAGTTTCGCTAGCGGGAGGGTATCAACCGGGGAGCTGTTTTTT,CASSFASGRVSTGELFF
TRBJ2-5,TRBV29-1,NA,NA,TGCAGCGTTGGGGTCGCAGAGACCCAGTACTTC,CSVGVAETQYF
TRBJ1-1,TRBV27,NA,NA,TGTGCCAGCAGTTTGAACAGGATCACTGAAGCTTTCTTT,CASSLNRITEAFF
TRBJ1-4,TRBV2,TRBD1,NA,TGTGCCAGCACCAAGGAATGGACAGGGTATGAAAAACTGTTTTTT,CASTKEWTGYEKLFF
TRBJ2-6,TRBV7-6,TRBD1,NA,TGTGCCAGCAGCTTATCGGGACAGTCGTTTGGGGCCAACGTCCTGACTTTC,CASSLSGQSFGANVLTF
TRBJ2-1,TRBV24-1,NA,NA,TGTGCCACCAGGGCAGTGACAGGTCCCCAACACCCCCACAATGAGCAGTTCTTC,CATRAVTGPQHPHNEQFF
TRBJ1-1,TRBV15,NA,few,TGTGCCACCAGAGGAGGGGGTGAGACTGAAGCTTTCTTT,CATRGGGETEAFF
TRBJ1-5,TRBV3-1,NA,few,TGTGCCAGCAGCCAACAGGGAGCTCAGCCCCAGCATTTT,CASSQQGAQPQHF
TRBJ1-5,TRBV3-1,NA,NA,TGTGCCAGCAGCCAAGACCCGCATCAGCCCCAGCATTTT,CASSQDPHQPQHF
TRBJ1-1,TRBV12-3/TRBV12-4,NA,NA,TGTGCCAGCAGTTTTGGGGGGAGGAACACTGAAGCTTTCTTT,CASSFGGRNTEAFF
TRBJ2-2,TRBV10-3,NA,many,TGTGCCATCAGTCGCGGGGAGGAACTTACCGGGGAGCTGTTTTTT,CAISRGEELTGELFF
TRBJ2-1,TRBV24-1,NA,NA,TGTGCCACCAGTGATTCCTACAATGAGCAGTTCTTC,CATSDSYNEQFF
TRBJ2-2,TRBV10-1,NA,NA,TGCGCCAGCAGTGAGTCGCCGGGAGCCGGGGAGCTGTTTTTT,CASSESPGAGELFF
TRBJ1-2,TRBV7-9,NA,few,TGTGCCAGCAGCACCGGGATAACCTATGGCTACACCTTC,CASSTGITYGYTF
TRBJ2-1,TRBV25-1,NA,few,TGTGCCAGCAGCCACACTGGGGGCGGTCATCAATCCTACAATGAGCAGTTCTTC,CASSHTGGGHQSYNEQFF
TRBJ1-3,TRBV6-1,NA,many,TGTGCCAGCAGTGAGCGATGGATGCCCTACTCTGGAAACACCATATATTTT,CASSERWMPYSGNTIYF
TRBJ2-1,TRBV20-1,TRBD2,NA,TGCAGTGCTAAAGCTAGCGGGCCCAATGAGCAGTTCTTC,CSAKASGPNEQFF
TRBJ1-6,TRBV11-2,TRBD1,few,TGTGCCAGCAGCTTAGATGCACAGGGGCGTATCTATAATTCACCCCTCCACTTT,CASSLDAQGRIYNSPLHF
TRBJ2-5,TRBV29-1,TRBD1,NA,TGCAGCGCCGTCGGGGACAGGGGAGGATGGGAGACCCAGTACTTC,CSAVGDRGGWETQYF
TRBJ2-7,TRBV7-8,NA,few,TGTGCCTCCCTCTCCGGGGGAGCCTACGAGCAGTACTTC,CASLSGGAYEQYF
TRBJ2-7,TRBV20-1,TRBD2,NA,TGCAGTGCTAGCTTACTAGCGGGAGCTGGCGAGCAGTACTTC,CSASLLAGAGEQYF
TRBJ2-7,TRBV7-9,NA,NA,TGTGCCAGCAGCTTAGTGGGCTCGCTCCACGAGCAGTACTTC,CASSLVGSLHEQYF
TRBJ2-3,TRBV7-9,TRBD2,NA,TGTGCCAGCAGCTCAGGACTAGCGTATACCACAGATACGCAGTATTTT,CASSSGLAYTTDTQYF
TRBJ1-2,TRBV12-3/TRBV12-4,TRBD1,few,TGTGCCAGCCAGGGACAGAACAACTATGGCTACACCTTC,CASQGQNNYGYTF
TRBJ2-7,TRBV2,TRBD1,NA,TGTGCCAGCTCATCGACAGGGAACTACGAGCAGTACTTC,CASSSTGNYEQYF
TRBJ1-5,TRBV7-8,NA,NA,TGTGCCAGCTTTGCGGGGTATGGGGATCAGCCCCAGCATTTT,CASFAGYGDQPQHF
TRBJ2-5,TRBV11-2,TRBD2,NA,TGTGCCAGCAGCTTAGTGAGCGGGAGGGCCGAAGAGACCCAGTACTTC,CASSLVSGRAEETQYF
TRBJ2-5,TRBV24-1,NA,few,TGTGCCACCAGTGATTTAACGGCGGGGTCGGGGGAGACCCAGTACTTC,CATSDLTAGSGETQYF
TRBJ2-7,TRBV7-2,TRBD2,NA,TGTGCCAGCAGCCGACTCGCGGGGGTAAGCTCCTACGAGCAGTACTTC,CASSRLAGVSSYEQYF
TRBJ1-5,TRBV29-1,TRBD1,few,TGCAGCGTCGGACAGGGGGATTGGCAGCCCCAGCATTTT,CSVGQGDWQPQHF
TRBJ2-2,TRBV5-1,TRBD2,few,TGCGCCAGCAGCTTTAGGAGCGGGATGGCCGGGGAGCTGTTTTTT,CASSFRSGMAGELFF
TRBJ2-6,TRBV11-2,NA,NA,TGTGCCAGCAGCTCAAGGGATTCTGGGGCCAACGTCCTGACTTTC,CASSSRDSGANVLTF
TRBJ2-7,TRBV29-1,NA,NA,TGCAGCGTTGAAAGGTGGGCCGGAGGTAAAGACGAGCAGTACTTC,CSVERWAGGKDEQYF
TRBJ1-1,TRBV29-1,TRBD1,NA,TGCAGCGTGACGGGACAGGACACTGAAGCTTTCTTT,CSVTGQDTEAFF
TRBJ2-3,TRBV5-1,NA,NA,TGCGCCAGCAGCTTGAACCCCGGGGATACGCAGTATTTT,CASSLNPGDTQYF
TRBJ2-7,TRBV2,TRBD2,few,TGTGCCAGCAAAGCGGGAGAAGCCCGTTCCTACGAGCAGTACTTC,CASKAGEARSYEQYF
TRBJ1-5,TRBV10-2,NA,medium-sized,TGCGCCAGCAGTGGGAGGGGATTCTTGGGGAATCAGCCCCAGCATTTT,CASSGRGFLGNQPQHF
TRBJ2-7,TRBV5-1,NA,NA,TGCGCCAGCAGCTTGGGATTGGCGGATACAATCACATCCTACGAGCAGTACTTC,CASSLGLADTITSYEQYF
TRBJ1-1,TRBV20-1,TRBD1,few,TGCAGTGCTAGATCTCCAGGGGGCTCACAAGCTTTCTTT,CSARSPGGSQAFF
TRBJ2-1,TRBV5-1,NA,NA,TGCGCCAGCAGCCTACCGGGACTTCGTAATGAGCAGTTCTTC,CASSLPGLRNEQFF
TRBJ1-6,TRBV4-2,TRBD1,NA,TGTGCCAGCAGCCAAGAACAGGGGTCCTCTCGGCCCCTCCACTTT,CASSQEQGSSRPLHF
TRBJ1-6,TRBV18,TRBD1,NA,TGTGCCAGCTCGCTGGGACAGGGTGATAATTCACCCCTCCACTTT,CASSLGQGDNSPLHF
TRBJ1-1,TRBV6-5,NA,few,TGTGCCAGCAGTTACGCCTACTCAGCGAACACTGAAGCTTTCTTT,CASSYAYSANTEAFF
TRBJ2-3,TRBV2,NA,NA,TGTGCCAGCAGGCGATTGCTAGCCTCAGATACGCAGTATTTT,CASRRLLASDTQYF
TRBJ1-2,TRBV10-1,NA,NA,TGCGCCAGCAGTGACAGCCCTAACTATGGCTACACCTTC,CASSDSPNYGYTF
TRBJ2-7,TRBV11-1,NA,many,TGTGCCAGCACCAAAAAGAGAGGCTCCGGGGAGCAGTACTTC,CASTKKRGSGEQYF
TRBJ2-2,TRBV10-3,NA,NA,TGTGCCATCAGTGAGTTTGGCGCGAACACCGGGGAGCTGTTTTTT,CAISEFGANTGELFF
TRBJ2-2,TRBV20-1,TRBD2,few,TGCAGTGCTGGACTAGTTTCGAACACCGGGGAGCTGTTTTTT,CSAGLVSNTGELFF
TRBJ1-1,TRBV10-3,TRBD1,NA,TGTGCCATCAGCGCCGGGACAGGGATTGTAGGGAGGACTGAAGCTTTCTTT,CAISAGTGIVGRTEAFF